These 19 T cell receptor beta chains were all obtained from the same sample, sequenced in a study of blood T cell repertoires in COVID-19. Profiling relied on immunoSEQ multiplex PCR, and the TCRdb table lists in-frame clones only, not all of them. The data hold about 55,000 clones, with about 93% observed a single time. Material: peripheral blood. Receptor source: an elderly man with acute or convalescent COVID-19.

The J gene is TRBJ2-7, the V gene TRBV27; 11 bases are shared with TRBD1. Germline CDR1 reads MNHEY; CDR2 reads SMNVEV (reference sequence). Trimming removed 5 bases from V and 4 bases from J; junction bases left unmatched: 10. CDR3 size: 16 residues. The CDR3 sequence is CASSQPRTGGRYEQYF. The CDR3 region has the DNA TGTGCCAGCAGTCAGCCCAGGACAGGGGGCAGGTACGAGCAGTACTTC.

The chain is built from TRBV6-5 and TRBJ2-7; tentative D call: TRBD1 (6 bases). Trimming cost V 6 bases and J 5 bases, with 14 bases left between them. In germline, CDR1 is MNHEY, CDR2 SVGAGI. The CDR3 is made up of 13 amino acids. CDR3 in DNA: TGTGCCAGCAGCGTCGAGGGGGTAAACGAGCAGTACTTC. Translating gives CASSVEGVNEQYF.

The chain carries TRBV5-1 and TRBJ1-1; the D is unclear. V was shortened by 4 bases and J by 5 bases, with 12 bases between the two germline ends. This CDR3 is 13 amino acids long. Germline V lookup: CDR1 SGHRS, CDR2 YFSETQ. CDR3 amino acids: CASSLQRETEAFF. The CDR3 DNA is TGCGCCAGCAGCCTCCAAAGGGAGACTGAAGCTTTCTTT.

This chain joins TRBV5-4 and TRBJ1-1; possible D gene TRBD1, 6 bases. The CDR3 totals 14 residues. CDR1 and CDR2 (germline): SGHNT, YYREEE (reference sequence). V was pared by 4 bases and J by 1 base, with 11 bases between. The CDR3 loop reads CASSLGGGNTEAFF. CDR3 nucleotide sequence: TGTGCCAGCAGCCTGGGGGGCGGGAACACTGAAGCTTTCTTT.

The chain carries TRBV9 and TRBJ1-2; TRBD1 agrees at 9 bases. Germline trimming cut 0 bases from V and 6 bases from J; bases unmatched to any gene: 3. There are 14 residues in the CDR3. In germline, CDR1 is SGDLS, CDR2 YYNGEE. CDR3 sequence (DNA): TGTGCCAGCAGCGTAGTAGGGGACAGGGATGGCTACACCTTC. This codes for CASSVVGDRDGYTF.

The chain is built from TRBV7-2 and TRBJ1-1, with TRBD1 identical over 9 bases. With 5 bases clipped from V and 5 bases from J, the junction kept 6 bases outside the gene matches. This CDR3 is 14 amino acids long. Germline lookup yields CDR1 SGHTA and CDR2 FQGNSA. The CDR3 nucleotides read TGTGCCAGCAGCCCAACAGGGGGCCGGACTGAAGCTTTCTTT. This translates into CASSPTGGRTEAFF. Full variable domain (outside the CDR3, taken from reference TRBV7-2 and TRBJ1-1): GAGVSQSPSNKVTEKGKDVELRCDPISGHTALYWYRQSLGQGLEFLIYFQGNSAPDKSGLPSDRFSAERTGGSVSTLTIQRTQQEDSAVYLCASSPTGGRTEAFFGQGTRLTVV.

V gene TRBV7-2 combines with J gene TRBJ2-7; 7 bases map to TRBD2. The V and J ends lost 5 bases and 4 bases, in that order; junction bases with no gene match: 17. The CDR3 covers 17 residues. CDR1 is SGHTA and CDR2 is FQGNSA in the germline V gene. CDR3 sequence reads: CASSGSGSRGGAYEQYF. The DNA for the CDR3 is TGTGCCAGCAGCGGTAGTGGTAGTAGGGGAGGGGCGTACGAGCAGTACTTC. The variable domain in full, completed from reference TRBV7-2 and TRBJ2-7, reads GAGVSQSPSNKVTEKGKDVELRCDPISGHTALYWYRQSLGQGLEFLIYFQGNSAPDKSGLPSDRFSAERTGGSVSTLTIQRTQQEDSAVYLCASSGSGSRGGAYEQYFGPGTRLTVT.

This clone was seen just once. V usage is TRBV19 and J usage is TRBJ2-7; TRBD1 matches at 7 bases. Germline V CDR1 and CDR2: LNHDA, SQIVND (reference sequence). This CDR3 has 14 amino acids. J gave up 1 base and V 5 bases, and 5 bases lay outside the gene matches. The CDR3: CASSPYRGSYEQYF. The CDR3 DNA reads TGTGCCAGTAGTCCTTACAGGGGATCCTACGAGCAGTACTTC. Looking up the rest from reference TRBV19 and TRBJ2-7 gives the full variable domain: DGGITQSPKYLFRKEGQNVTLSCEQNLNHDAMYWYRQDPGQGLRLIYYSQIVNDFQKGDIAEGYSVSREKKESFPLTVTSAQKNPTAFYLCASSPYRGSYEQYFGPGTRLTVT.

V gene TRBV30 combines with J gene TRBJ2-5; 14 positions agree with TRBD2. The germline CDR1 and CDR2 sequences are GTSNPN and SVGIG (reference sequence). V was clipped by 4 bases and J by 4 bases; unmatched bases: 2. The CDR3 contains 14 residues. The CDR3 nucleotides are TGTGCCTGGAAAGGGACTAGCGGGGGAGAGACCCAGTACTTC. Protein product: CAWKGTSGGETQYF.

The chain combines TRBV6-1 with TRBJ1-2; the match to TRBD1 covers 9 bases. The CDR3 covers 15 residues. After removal of 2 bases from V and 4 bases from J, the junction contained 5 bases not matched to a gene. Germline V gene data show CDR1 as MNHNS and CDR2 as SASEGT. CDR3 amino acids: CASSESTGGFYGYTF. The DNA of the CDR3 is TGTGCCAGCAGTGAATCGACAGGGGGGTTCTATGGCTACACCTTC.

The rearrangement uses TRBV15 and TRBJ2-7; 7 positions match TRBD1. In germline, CDR1 is LNHNV, CDR2 YYDKDF (reference sequence). CDR3 length: 15 residues. The J segment lost 0 bases and the V segment lost 1 base, leaving 3 bases of the junction unmatched. CDR3 bases: TGTGCCACCAGCAGAGGGGGACAGCCCTCCTACGAGCAGTACTTC. It codes for CATSRGGQPSYEQYF.

The gene calls are TRBV2 and TRBJ2-1, with TRBD1 identical over 10 bases. Trimming at V came to 9 bases and at J to 8 bases, leaving 10 bases not matched to a gene. Germline V gene sequence: CDR1 SNHLY, CDR2 FYNNEI. The CDR3 contains 14 residues. CDR3 residues: CASTRGQGTDEQFF. As DNA, the CDR3 is TGTGCCAGTACTCGGGGACAGGGGACTGATGAGCAGTTCTTC.

The chain joins TRBV5-1 to TRBJ1-5; no clear D. Germline-derived CDR1 and CDR2 are SGHRS and YFSETQ. The V end was cut by 4 bases, the J end by 1 base, with 12 bases between. The CDR3 spans 15 residues. The CDR3 DNA follows: TGCGCCAGCAGCCCCGACCCAGCGAGCAATCAGCCCCAGCATTTT. Its translation: CASSPDPASNQPQHF.

The V and J genes are TRBV19 and TRBJ1-1; the D gene is possibly TRBD1 (5 bases). Germline V gives CDR1 LNHDA, CDR2 SQIVND (reference sequence). The CDR3 is made up of 15 amino acids. Trimming left V 2 bases short and J 0 bases short, with 10 bases between. CDR3 in amino acids: CASSIQGGVNTEAFF. CDR3 bases: TGTGCCAGTAGTATACAGGGAGGGGTGAACACTGAAGCTTTCTTT.

J is TRBJ2-7 and V is TRBV6-8; D is ambiguous. CDR1 is MNHGY and CDR2 is SAAAGT in the germline V gene. The CDR3 consists of 12 residues. Trimming cost V 6 bases and J 0 bases, with 6 bases left between them. In DNA form, the CDR3 reads TGTGCCAGCAGAGAGAGCTCCTACGAGCAGTACTTC. Translating gives CASRESSYEQYF.

The chain employs TRBV5-1 and TRBJ2-3; TRBD1 agrees at 9 bases. V was pared by 4 bases and J by 5 bases, with 5 bases of the junction left unmatched. The CDR3 totals 14 residues. Germline V gene sequence: CDR1 SGHRS, CDR2 YFSETQ. The chain's CDR3 is CASSTGTGRDTQYF. DNA for the CDR3: TGCGCCAGCAGCACCGGGACAGGGAGAGATACGCAGTATTTT.

This chain connects TRBV3-1 (or the pseudogene TRBV3-2) to TRBJ2-7; 7 positions match TRBD1. The CDR3 is 15 residues long. Looked up from germline, CDR1 is LGHDT and CDR2 is YNNKEL (reference sequence). The V gene end was trimmed by 3 bases and the J gene end by 5 bases; junction bases not matched to a gene: 10. Written as DNA, the CDR3 is TGTGCCAGCAGCCAGTCCCTCCAGGGGGTCCACGAGCAGTACTTC. This sequence encodes CASSQSLQGVHEQYF.

This clone was found a few times. V is TRBV6-6 and J is TRBJ1-6; 10 bases fit TRBD1. Germline loops: CDR1 MNHNY, CDR2 SVGAGI (reference sequence). CDR3 length: 15 amino acids. V lost 6 bases, J lost 7 bases, and 6 bases stayed unmatched. The CDR3 DNA follows: TGTGCCAGCAGCCCCCTGGGACAGGGGAATTCACCCCTCCACTTT. It translates to CASSPLGQGNSPLHF.

This chain connects TRBV7-2 to TRBJ2-2; no firm D call. Germline V gene data show CDR1 as SGHTA and CDR2 as FQGNSA. CDR3 size: 13 residues. Trimming cost V 5 bases and J 4 bases, with 8 bases left between them. The CDR3 DNA sequence: TGTGCCAGCAGCCTCCCGGGCACCGGGGAGCTGTTTTTT. Its translation is CASSLPGTGELFF. Drawing the rest from reference TRBV7-2 and TRBJ2-2, the complete variable domain is GAGVSQSPSNKVTEKGKDVELRCDPISGHTALYWYRQSLGQGLEFLIYFQGNSAPDKSGLPSDRFSAERTGGSVSTLTIQRTQQEDSAVYLCASSLPGTGELFFGEGSRLTVL.